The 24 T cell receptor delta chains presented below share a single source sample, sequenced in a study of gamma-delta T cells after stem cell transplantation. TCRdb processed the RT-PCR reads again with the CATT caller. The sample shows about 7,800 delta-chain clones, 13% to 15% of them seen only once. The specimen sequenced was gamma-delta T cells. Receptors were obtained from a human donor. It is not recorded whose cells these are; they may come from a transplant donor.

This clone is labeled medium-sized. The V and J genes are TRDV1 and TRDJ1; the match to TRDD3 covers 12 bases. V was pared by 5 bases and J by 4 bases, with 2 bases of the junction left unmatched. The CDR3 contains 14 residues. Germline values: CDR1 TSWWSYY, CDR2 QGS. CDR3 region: CALGTGGYRDKLIF. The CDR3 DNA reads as TGTGCTCTTGGGACTGGGGGATACCGCGATAAACTCATCTTT.

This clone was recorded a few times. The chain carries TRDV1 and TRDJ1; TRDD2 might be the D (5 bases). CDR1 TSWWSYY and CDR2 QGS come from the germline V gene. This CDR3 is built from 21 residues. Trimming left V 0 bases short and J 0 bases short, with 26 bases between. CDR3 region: CALGELHQAFFRPPYTDKLIF. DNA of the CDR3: TGTGCTCTTGGGGAACTACACCAGGCCTTCTTCCGTCCCCCGTACACCGATAAACTCATCTTT.

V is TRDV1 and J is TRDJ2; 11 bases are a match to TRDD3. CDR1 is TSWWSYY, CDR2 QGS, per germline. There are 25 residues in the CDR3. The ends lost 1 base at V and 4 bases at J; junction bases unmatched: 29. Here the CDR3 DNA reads TGTGCTCTTGGGGAACGCAAGCCTACCACGGGTTCTGGGGGATACCCCAATGGGGAGACAGCACAACTCTTCTTT. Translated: CALGERKPTTGSGGYPNGETAQLFF.

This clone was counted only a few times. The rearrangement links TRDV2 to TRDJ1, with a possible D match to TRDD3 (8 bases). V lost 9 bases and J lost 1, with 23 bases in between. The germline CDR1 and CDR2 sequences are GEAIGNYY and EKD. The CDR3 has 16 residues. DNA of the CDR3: TGTGCCCTTCCTAGTTGTGGGATACGCCGCACCGATAAACTCATCTTT. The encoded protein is CALPSCGIRRTDKLIF.

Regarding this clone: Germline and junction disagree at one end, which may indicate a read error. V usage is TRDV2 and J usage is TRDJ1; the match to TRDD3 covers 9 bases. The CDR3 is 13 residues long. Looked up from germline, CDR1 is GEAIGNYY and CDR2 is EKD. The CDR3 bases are TGTGCCTGTGACACCTGGGGGATATATAAACTCACCTTT. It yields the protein CACDTWGIYKLTF.

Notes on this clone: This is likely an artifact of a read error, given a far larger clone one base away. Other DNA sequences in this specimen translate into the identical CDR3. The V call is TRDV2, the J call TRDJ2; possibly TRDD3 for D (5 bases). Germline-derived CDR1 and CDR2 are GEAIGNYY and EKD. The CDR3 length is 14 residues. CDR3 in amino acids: CACEAYWLTAQLFF. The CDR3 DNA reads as TGTGCCTGTGAAGCGTACTGGCTAACAGCCCAACTCTTCTTT.

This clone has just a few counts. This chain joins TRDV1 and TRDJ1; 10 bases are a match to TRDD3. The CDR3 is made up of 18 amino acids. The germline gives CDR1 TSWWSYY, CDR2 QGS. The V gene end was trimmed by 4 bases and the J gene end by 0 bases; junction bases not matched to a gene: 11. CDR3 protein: CALGGNTGDTPYTDKLIF. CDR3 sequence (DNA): TGTGCTCTTGGGGGAAATACGGGGGATACGCCGTACACCGATAAACTCATCTTT.

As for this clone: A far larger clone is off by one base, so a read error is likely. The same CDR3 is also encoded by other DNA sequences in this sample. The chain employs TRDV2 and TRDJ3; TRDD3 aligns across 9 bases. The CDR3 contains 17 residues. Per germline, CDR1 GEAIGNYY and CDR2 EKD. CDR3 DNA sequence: TGTGCCTGTGACACCGGGGGATACTCCTGGGACACCCGACAAATGTTTTTC. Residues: CACDTGGYSWDTRQMFF.

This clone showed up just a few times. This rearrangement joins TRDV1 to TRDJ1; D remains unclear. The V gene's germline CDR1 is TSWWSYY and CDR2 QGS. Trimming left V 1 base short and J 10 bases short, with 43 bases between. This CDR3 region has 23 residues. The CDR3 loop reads CALGEHQFLSKSRTKESPFGLIF. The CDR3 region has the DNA TGTGCTCTTGGGGAACATCAATTCTTATCCAAATCGCGTACTAAAGAGTCCCCATTTGGACTCATCTTT.

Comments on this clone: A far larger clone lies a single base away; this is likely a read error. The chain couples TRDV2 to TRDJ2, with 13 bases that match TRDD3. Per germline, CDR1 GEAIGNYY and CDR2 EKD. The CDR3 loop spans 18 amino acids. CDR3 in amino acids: CACDAVLGDTALPAQLFF. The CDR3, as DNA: TGTGCCTGTGACGCCGTACTGGGGGATACGGCTTTGCCAGCACAACTCTTCTTT.

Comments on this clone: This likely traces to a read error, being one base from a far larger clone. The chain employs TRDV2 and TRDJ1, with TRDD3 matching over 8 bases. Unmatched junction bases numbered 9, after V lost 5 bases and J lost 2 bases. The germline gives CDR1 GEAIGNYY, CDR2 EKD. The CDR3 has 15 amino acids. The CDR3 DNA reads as TGTGCCTGTGGCACACTGGGGGCCCCTACCGATAAACTCATCTTT. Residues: CACGTLGAPTDKLIF.

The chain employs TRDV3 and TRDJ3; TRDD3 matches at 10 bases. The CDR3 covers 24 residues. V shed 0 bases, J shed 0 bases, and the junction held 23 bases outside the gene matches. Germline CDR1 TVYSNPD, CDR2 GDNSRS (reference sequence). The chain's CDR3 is CAFRLAWDSLLGDAHSWDTRQMFF. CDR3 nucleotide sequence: TGTGCCTTTAGACTCGCCTGGGACTCCCTACTGGGGGATGCTCACTCCTGGGACACCCGACAGATGTTTTTC.

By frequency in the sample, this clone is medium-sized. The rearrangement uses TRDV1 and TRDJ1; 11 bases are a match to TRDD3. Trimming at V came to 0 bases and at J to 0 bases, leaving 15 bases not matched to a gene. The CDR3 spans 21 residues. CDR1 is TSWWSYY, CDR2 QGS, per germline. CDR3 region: CALGELHSYPGGYPYTDKLIF. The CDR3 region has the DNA TGTGCTCTTGGGGAACTACATTCCTACCCTGGGGGATACCCGTACACCGATAAACTCATCTTT.

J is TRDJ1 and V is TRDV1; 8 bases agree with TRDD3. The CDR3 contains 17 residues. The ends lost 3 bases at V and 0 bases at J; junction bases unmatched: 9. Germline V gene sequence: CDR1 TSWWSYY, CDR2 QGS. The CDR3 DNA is TGTGCTCTTGGGGATCCCGTGGGGGATCCGAACACCGATAAACTCATCTTT. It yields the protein CALGDPVGDPNTDKLIF.

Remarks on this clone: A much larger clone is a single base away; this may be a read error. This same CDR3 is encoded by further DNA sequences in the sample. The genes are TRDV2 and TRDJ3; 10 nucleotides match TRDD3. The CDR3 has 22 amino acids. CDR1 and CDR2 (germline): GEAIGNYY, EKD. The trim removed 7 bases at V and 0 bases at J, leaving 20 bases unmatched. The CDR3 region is CACDLVLGDARAPSWDTRQMFF. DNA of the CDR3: TGTGCCTGCGACCTCGTACTGGGGGATGCTCGGGCTCCCTCCTGGGACACCCGACAGATGTTTTTC.

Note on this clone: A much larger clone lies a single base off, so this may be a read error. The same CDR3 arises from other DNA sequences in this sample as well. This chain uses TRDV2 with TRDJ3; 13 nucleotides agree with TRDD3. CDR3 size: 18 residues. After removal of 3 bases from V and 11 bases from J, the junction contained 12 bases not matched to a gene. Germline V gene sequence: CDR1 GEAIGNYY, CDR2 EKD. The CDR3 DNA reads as TGTGCCTGTGACGCTCTACTGGGGGATACGCGGATAGCCCGACAGATGTTTTTC. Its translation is CACDALLGDTRIARQMFF.

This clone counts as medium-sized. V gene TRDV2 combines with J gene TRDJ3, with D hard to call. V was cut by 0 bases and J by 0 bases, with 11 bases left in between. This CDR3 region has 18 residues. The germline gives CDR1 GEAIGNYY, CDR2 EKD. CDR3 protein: CACDTGRVSSWDTRQMFF. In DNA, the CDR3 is TGTGCCTGTGACACCGGACGGGTCAGCTCCTGGGACACCCGACAGATGTTTTTC.

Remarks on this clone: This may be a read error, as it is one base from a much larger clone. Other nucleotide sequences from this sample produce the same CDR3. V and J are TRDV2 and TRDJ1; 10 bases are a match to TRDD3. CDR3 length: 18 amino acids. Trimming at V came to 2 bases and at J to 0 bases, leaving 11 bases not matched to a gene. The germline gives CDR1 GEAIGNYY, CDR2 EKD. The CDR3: CACDRDWGIPFDTDKLIF. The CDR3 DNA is TGTGCCTGTGACAGGGACTGGGGGATCCCGTTCGACACCGATAAACTCATCTTT.

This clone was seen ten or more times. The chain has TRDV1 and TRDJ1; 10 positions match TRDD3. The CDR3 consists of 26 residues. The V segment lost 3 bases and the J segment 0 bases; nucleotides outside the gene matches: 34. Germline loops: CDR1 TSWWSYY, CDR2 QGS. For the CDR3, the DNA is TGTGCTCTTGGGGAGTGGCGTCATTCAACCCCCTACTTCCTCCGATTACTGGGGGATGACACCGATAAACTCATCTTT. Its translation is CALGEWRHSTPYFLRLLGDDTDKLIF.

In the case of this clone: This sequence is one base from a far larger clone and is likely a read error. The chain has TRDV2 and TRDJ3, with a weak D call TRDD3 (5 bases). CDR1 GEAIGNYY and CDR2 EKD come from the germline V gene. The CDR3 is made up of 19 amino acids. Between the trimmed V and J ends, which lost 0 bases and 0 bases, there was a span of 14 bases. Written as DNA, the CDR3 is TGTGCCTGTGACACCGGGGTGGGGACCTTCTCCTGGGACACCCGACAGATGTTTTTC. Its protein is CACDTGVGTFSWDTRQMFF.

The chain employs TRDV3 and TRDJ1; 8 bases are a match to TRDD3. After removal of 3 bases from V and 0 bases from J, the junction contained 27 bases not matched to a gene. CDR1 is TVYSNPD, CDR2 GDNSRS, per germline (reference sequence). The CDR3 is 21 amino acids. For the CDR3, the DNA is TGTGCCTTCCGTGGTTCGAGCTTTGTACTGGGGGGCAACTTGTACACCGATAAACTCATCTTT. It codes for CAFRGSSFVLGGNLYTDKLIF.

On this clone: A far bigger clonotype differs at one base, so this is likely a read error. The CDR3: CACDTVLGDTDKLIF. The CDR3 bases are TGTGCCTGTGACACAGTACTGGGGGATACCGATAAACTCATCTTT. The chain combines TRDV2 with TRDJ2; 10 nucleotides match TRDD3. The J call may be faulty, since TRDJ1 better matches the DNA end. CDR1 is GEAIGNYY, CDR2 EKD, per germline. CDR3 length: 15 residues.

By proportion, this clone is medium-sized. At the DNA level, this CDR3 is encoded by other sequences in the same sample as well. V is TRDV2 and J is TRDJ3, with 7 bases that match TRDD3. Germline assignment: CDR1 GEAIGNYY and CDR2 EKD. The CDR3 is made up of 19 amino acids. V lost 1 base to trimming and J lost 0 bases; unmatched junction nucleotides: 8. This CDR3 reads CACDTAGGLGSWDTRQMFF. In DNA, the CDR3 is TGTGCCTGTGACACGGCTGGGGGCCTGGGCTCCTGGGACACCCGACAGATGTTTTTC.

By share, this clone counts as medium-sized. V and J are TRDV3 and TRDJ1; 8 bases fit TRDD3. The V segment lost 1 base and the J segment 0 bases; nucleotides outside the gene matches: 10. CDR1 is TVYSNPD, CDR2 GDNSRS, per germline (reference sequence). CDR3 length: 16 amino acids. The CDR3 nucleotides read TGTGCCTTTACCCGGGGATACCCCCAGTACACCGATAAACTCATCTTT. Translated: CAFTRGYPQYTDKLIF.